The entry below gives a single T cell receptor beta chain sequence along with its context. The antigen it recognizes is unknown. Within one base of it there is no much larger clone, and no base qualities were kept. The sample originates from a study of cytomegalovirus exposure and HLA in healthy donors (dated by TCRdb to the late 2010s). With regard to the full study: The roughly 650 repertoires of the first cohort and the 120 validation repertoires were produced on the same platform, according to a later analysis. The aim of the study was to test whether cataloging public T cell receptors could identify signatures of past pathogen exposure. Besides the first cohort of some 670 subjects, a separate validation cohort made up of 120 different subjects was used. To predict cytomegalovirus infection status, the study combined high-throughput TCR immunosequencing, statistical association of individual TCRs with disease status, and machine learning.

General study outcomes and caveats: Three of the identified cytomegalovirus-associated TCR beta chains were confirmed in vitro to be specific for cytomegalovirus antigens. All 120 or so repertoires were used to score co-occurrence in the validation cohort in a later analysis, because that analysis had no HLA typing for the cohort. Most TCR sequences were observed very rarely across donors, whereas some public TCRs were present in many individuals. The authors suggested that the approach could potentially be extended to other disease states and immunological phenotypes. In the study, around 150 TCR beta chains were listed as associated with cytomegalovirus. The classifier was reported to diagnose cytomegalovirus status with high specificity and sensitivity in both the original cohort and the validation cohort. In a later analysis, TCRs clustered in the first cohort were found to also tend to co-occur in the 130 or so validation repertoires, with 90% to 95% of cluster scores above 0.

Taken from cysteine to phenylalanine, the CDR3 has 14 residues. Just the 42-base CDR3 DNA is kept, in frame starting at base 1. V and J lose 3 bases and 1 base, and a span of 8 bases separates them. From a lookup of the germline V gene, CDR1 and CDR2 are MDHEN and SYDVKM. Donors formed part of the validation cohort, which comprised over a hundred subjects and was distinct from the first cohort of fewer than 750 subjects. To prepare the library, the immunoSEQ multiplex PCR assay was applied. The study's own analysis went as follows. A statistical classification framework was built to diagnose cytomegalovirus status from the catalog of TCR beta chain sequences. Held by TCRdb, this immuneACCESS table contains in-frame sequences only and omits some clones. Under half of the omission traces to an unresolved V gene where checked; the cause of the rest is unknown. The D gene and trimming were derived from the DNA, and the V and J assignments and clone size from that table. This sample has fewer than 60,000 clones in its table, and 93% of those were observed once. Under 2% of the sample is in the top ten clones.

The sample consisted of PBMCs. This clonotype was sampled from a woman under 30 in good health and CMV-seropositive. This sequence uses TRBV28 and TRBJ2-3; the D gene is not confidently resolved. The nucleotide sequence reads as follows: TGTGCCAGCAGTTTTCTCTCCGGCACAGATACGCAGTATTTT. Its coded protein is CASSFLSGTDTQYF.